Listed below are T cell receptor beta chains from one sample, sequenced in a study of CD8+ T cells in alopecia areata. The assay was immunoSEQ multiplex PCR, and TCRdb's table has in-frame clones only and misses some. Here the sample spans 100,000 to 140,000 clones, 84% being singletons. Sequencing was performed on CD8+ T cells sorted from blood, taken at week 24, from a patient treated with tofacitinib. The source of these receptors is a human donor with alopecia areata. The CDR3 runs from the conserved cysteine through the conserved F or W. A D gene is named only where the DNA matches it firmly. Clone sizes are given selectively: once, few, many, or a class where the clone is expanded.

size,D,J,V,DNA,CDR3
few,-,TRBJ2-1,TRBV5-4,TGTGCCAGCAGCTTGGTCCCAGGCCATTATGAGCAGTTCTTC,CASSLVPGHYEQFF
-,TRBD1,TRBJ1-2,TRBV7-8,TGTGCCAGCAGCTCCACCGGACAGGGGGCCTATGGCTACACCTTC,CASSSTGQGAYGYTF
-,-,TRBJ2-7,TRBV29-1,TGCAGCGCCAAGAGGCCAGGGGACTACGAGCAGTACTTC,CSAKRPGDYEQYF
-,TRBD1,TRBJ2-2,TRBV4-2,TGTGCCAGCAGCCATGGGACAGGGGGCGGAGTCGCCGGGGAGCTGTTTTTT,CASSHGTGGGVAGELFF
-,-,TRBJ2-3,TRBV13,TGTGCCAGCAGCTTGGTGAGGGACACGAACACAGATACGCAGTATTTT,CASSLVRDTNTDTQYF
-,-,TRBJ2-1,TRBV4-1,TGCGCCAGCAGCCAAGAGGGGGGGCCAGGGAATGAGCAGTTCTTC,CASSQEGGPGNEQFF
-,TRBD2,TRBJ2-7,TRBV11-2,TGTGCCAGCAGCTTAGCCGGCGGGGGGGCCACGCTCTACGAGCAGTACTTC,CASSLAGGGATLYEQYF
-,TRBD1,TRBJ2-1,TRBV27,TGTGCCAGCAGTTGGACAGGGGGGGGCAATGAGCAGTTCTTC,CASSWTGGGNEQFF
-,-,TRBJ2-7,TRBV13,TGTGCCAGCAGCTTAGGCCGGACCGGGCTCTACGAGCAGTACTTC,CASSLGRTGLYEQYF
-,-,TRBJ1-1,TRBV30,TGTGCCTGGAGTGCGGTTATATCAACTGAAGCTTTCTTT,CAWSAVISTEAFF
once,TRBD2,TRBJ2-7,TRBV4-1,TGCGCCAGCAGCCTTAGCGGGCCCTACGAGCAGTACTTC,CASSLSGPYEQYF
-,-,TRBJ2-7,TRBV29-1,TGCAGCGTTGTCGAGGGGAGATATGGGCAGTACTTC,CSVVEGRYGQYF
-,TRBD2,TRBJ2-1,TRBV2,TGTGCCAGCAGTGTGGGGACTAGCGGGAGCAATGAGCAGTTCTTC,CASSVGTSGSNEQFF
-,TRBD1,TRBJ1-2,TRBV7-2,TGTGCCAGCAACCGCCGAACAGGGGAGAGCTATGGCTACACCTTC,CASNRRTGESYGYTF
-,-,TRBJ2-2,TRBV6-5,TGTGCCAGCAGCTCCGGGGTTAACACCGGGGAGCTGTTTTTT,CASSSGVNTGELFF
-,TRBD2,TRBJ2-3,TRBV7-9,TGTGCCAGCAGCTTTAGCGGGGGGGCGGTGGAAGATACGCAGTATTTT,CASSFSGGAVEDTQYF
-,-,TRBJ2-5,TRBV6-5,TGTGCCAGCAGTGGGGGAACTGTTCAAGAGACCCAGTACTTC,CASSGGTVQETQYF
-,TRBD1,TRBJ1-5,TRBV15,TGTGCCACCAGTTCGACAGGGCGTTCTACTCAGCCCCAGCATTTT,CATSSTGRSTQPQHF
-,-,TRBJ1-1,TRBV7-9,TGTGCCAGCAGCTCCGAGAGCACTGAAGCTTTCTTT,CASSSESTEAFF
few,-,TRBJ2-6,TRBV4-3,TGCGCCAGCAGCCAAATTACAGGGTCCAGCTCTGGGGCCAACGTCCTGACTTTC,CASSQITGSSSGANVLTF
-,-,TRBJ2-1,TRBV9,TGTGCCAGCAGCCCCTCAGCCCTCTGGATAGGGGACAATGAGCAGTTCTTC,CASSPSALWIGDNEQFF
-,TRBD1,TRBJ1-5,TRBV6-5,TGTGCCAGCAGTTACTCTGCTGGGACAGGGGGTCAGCCCCAGCATTTT,CASSYSAGTGGQPQHF
-,-,TRBJ2-1,TRBV14,TGTGCCAGCAGCCCTTGGCGGAGCTCCTACAATGAGCAGTTCTTC,CASSPWRSSYNEQFF
few,-,TRBJ2-5,TRBV7-9,TGTGCCAGCAGCTCCTTGAGCCAAGAGACCCAGTACTTC,CASSSLSQETQYF
-,TRBD1,TRBJ2-2,TRBV29-1,TGCAGCGTTGAAGGGGCGGACAGGGCAAACACCGGGGAGCTGTTTTTT,CSVEGADRANTGELFF
-,TRBD1,TRBJ2-1,TRBV9,TGTGCCAGCAGCGTTACGGGACAGGGAAAAAATGAGCAGTTCTTC,CASSVTGQGKNEQFF
-,-,TRBJ1-5,TRBV30,TGTGCCTGGAGTGTAGGGCAGACTAATCAGCCCCAGCATTTT,CAWSVGQTNQPQHF
-,-,TRBJ2-7,TRBV5-6,TGTGCCAGCAGCTACTACTACGAGCAGTACTTC,CASSYYYEQYF